The 7 T cell receptor beta chains presented below share a single source sample, sequenced in a study of T cell responses to AZD1222 COVID-19 vaccine. Sequencing used immunoSEQ multiplex PCR; TCRdb keeps in-frame clones, though not all of them. This table has 75,000 to 90,000 clones, under 95% appearing once. The sequenced sample was peripheral blood, obtained 28 days after the second AZD1222 dose. Receptors originate from an adult who received the AZD1222 COVID-19 vaccine.

The chain employs TRBV19 and TRBJ1-1; a possible D gene is TRBD1 (6 bases). This CDR3 is built from 15 residues. V was trimmed by 5 bases and J by 4 bases, leaving 17 bases between them. CDR1 is LNHDA and CDR2 is SQIVND in the germline V gene (reference sequence). This chain's CDR3 is CASSPRVGGGTEAFF. The CDR3 DNA is TGTGCCAGTAGTCCGCGAGTGGGAGGGGGCACTGAAGCTTTCTTT.

This clone turned up a few times. This chain links TRBV30 with TRBJ1-1; possible D gene TRBD1, 5 bases. V lost 0 bases to trimming and J lost 4 bases, with 6 bases between them. Germline assignment: CDR1 GTSNPN and CDR2 SVGIG (reference sequence). This CDR3 is 12 amino acids long. The CDR3 spells CAWSVRGTEAFF. As DNA, the CDR3 is TGTGCCTGGAGTGTAAGGGGCACTGAAGCTTTCTTT.

V and J are TRBV18 and TRBJ1-5; a possible D gene is TRBD1 (6 bases). CDR3 length equals 13 residues. CDR1 and CDR2 from the germline V gene are KGHSH and LQKENI. The V end was cut by 4 bases, the J end by 5 bases, with 9 bases between. The CDR3 sequence is CASSLDRDQPQHF. For the CDR3, the DNA is TGTGCCAGCTCACTGGACAGAGATCAGCCCCAGCATTTT.

This clone came up once. This sequence joins TRBV30 and TRBJ1-1, with 9 bases lining up with TRBD1. Germline V gene lookup returns CDR1 GTSNPN and CDR2 SVGIG (reference sequence). V lost 0 bases to trimming and J lost 11 bases; unmatched junction nucleotides: 7. The CDR3 runs 13 residues. CDR3 region: CAWSVGTGTAAFF. In nucleotides, the CDR3 is TGTGCCTGGAGTGTCGGGACAGGGACCGCGGCTTTCTTT.

This clone was recorded many times. This chain connects TRBV4-1 to TRBJ1-4; maybe TRBD1 (5 bases). The CDR3 contains 18 residues. V gave up 3 bases and J gave up 5 bases, with 22 bases separating them. Germline-derived CDR1 and CDR2 are MGHRA and YSYEKL. As DNA, the CDR3 is TGCGCCAGCAGCCAGGAGGGGAGCGCCGGCCACCGAAATGAAAAACTGTTTTTT. It yields the protein CASSQEGSAGHRNEKLFF.

The V call is TRBV5-1, the J call TRBJ1-6; D gene unclear. Germline V CDR1 and CDR2: SGHRS, YFSETQ. CDR3 size: 17 residues. Trimming shortened V by 0 bases and J by 7 bases, and 17 bases separated the two germline ends. As DNA, the CDR3 is TGCGCCAGCAGCTTGGGTGGAGTTCGGACTACGAATTCACCCCTCCACTTT. Translated: CASSLGGVRTTNSPLHF.

A single count supports this clone. V is TRBV6-4 and J is TRBJ2-1, with a tentative D call TRBD1 (5 bases). CDR1 and CDR2 from the germline V gene are MRHNA and SNTAGT. Trimming took 6 bases from V and 6 from J, leaving 15 bases between them. The CDR3 has 14 residues. CDR3 amino acids: CASSPGQGGNEQFF. The DNA of the CDR3 is TGTGCCAGCAGCCCCGGGCAGGGTGGCAATGAGCAGTTCTTC.